These 12 T cell receptor beta chains originate from one sample sequenced in a study of blood T cells in healthy people across ages. Then a second PCR, running about 6 to 12 cycles, was carried out with a sample-barcoded 5' primer and a J-beta primer mix. MiXCR, applied by TCRdb to the 5' RACE reads, yields one record per CDR3 protein. The table shows 750,000 to 850,000 distinct CDR3 sequences, with approximately 25% occurring only once. These sequences were also reported in another study, on T cells of mothers and their children.

Sequencing was carried out using blood. These receptor sequences come from a boy aged 5-17 years in good health.

The sample holds a few counts of this clonotype. At one boundary the junction diverges from the germline segment, which might be a read error. The chain has TRBV29-1 and TRBJ1-4; TRBD1 might be the D (6 bases). This CDR3 has 12 amino acids. Germline loops: CDR1 SQVTM, CDR2 ANQGSEA. The CDR3: CSATGPNEELFF. For the CDR3, the DNA is TGCAGCGCGACAGGACCTAATGAAGAACTGTTTTTT.

The J gene is TRBJ1-4, the V gene TRBV28; TRBD1 is a possible D gene (6 bases). The ends were cut back, 4 bases at V and 5 bases at J, with 14 bases in the middle. Germline CDR1 is MDHEN and CDR2 is SYDVKM. This CDR3 spans 15 amino acids. For the CDR3, the DNA is TGTGCCAGCAGTTCGGCAGGGGTTCAAAATGAAAAACTGTTTTTT. Amino acid sequence: CASSSAGVQNEKLFF.

The chain combines TRBV19 with TRBJ2-4, with D possibly being TRBD1 (7 bases). Germline values: CDR1 LNHDA, CDR2 SQIVND (reference sequence). Trimming took off 3 bases at V and 7 bases at J, with 10 bases between the two ends. This CDR3 comprises 13 residues. The CDR3 DNA sequence: TGTGCCAGTAGTATTTCAGGGGGGAACATTCAGTACTTC. Residues: CASSISGGNIQYF.

This clonotype was seen only a few times. The genes are TRBV7-2 and TRBJ1-1; TRBD1 agrees at 9 bases. The CDR3 runs 14 residues. Germline V gene sequence: CDR1 SGHTA, CDR2 FQGNSA. V shed 4 bases and J 1 base; nucleotides not matched to a gene: 1. CDR3: CASSSDRGNTEAFF. CDR3 sequence (DNA): TGTGCCAGCAGCTCGGACAGGGGGAACACTGAAGCTTTCTTT.

V gene TRBV12-3 or TRBV12-4 combines with J gene TRBJ2-5, with D unclear. TRBJ2-7 matches the DNA end more closely, so the J call is doubtful. The length of the CDR3 is 14 residues. In nucleotides, the CDR3 is TGTGCCAGCAGCCGTGCTGCCCGGCCCAACGAGCAGTACTTC. It specifies CASSRAARPNEQYF.

The V call is TRBV12-5, the J call TRBJ2-2, with 9 nucleotides matching TRBD1. The CDR3 spans 17 residues. V trimming: 0 bases; J trimming: 4 bases; junction bases outside the gene matches: 6. In germline, CDR1 is LGHNT, CDR2 FRNRAP. CDR3 in amino acids: CASGLVTGTGRTGELFF. The CDR3 nucleotides are TGTGCTAGTGGTTTGGTCACCGGGACAGGGCGCACCGGGGAGCTGTTTTTT.

The chain is built from TRBV5-1 and TRBJ2-5, with D possibly being TRBD2 (5 bases). The germline V gene has CDR1 SGHRS and CDR2 YFSETQ. Trimming stripped 8 bases from V and 1 base from J, with 9 bases between. The CDR3 contains 12 residues. The CDR3 DNA reads as TGCGCCAGTCGGACTCCCCAAGAGACCCAGTACTTC. Protein sequence: CASRTPQETQYF.

This clonotype was detected only a few times. The rearrangement uses TRBV20-1 and TRBJ2-7, with D possibly TRBD1 on 5 matching bases. Germline V gene data show CDR1 as DFQATT and CDR2 as SNEGSKA (reference sequence). V lost 6 bases and J lost 0, with 6 bases in between. This CDR3 is built from 11 residues. The CDR3 coding sequence is TGCAGTGCGACAGTCTCCTACGAGCAGTACTTC. Protein sequence: CSATVSYEQYF.

This clonotype has more than one count but fewer than ten. Germline is not matched at one junction end, which may reflect a read error. J is TRBJ2-2 and V is TRBV4-1; D might be TRBD1 (7 bases). The germline V gene encodes CDR1 MGHRA and CDR2 YSYEKL. The CDR3 consists of 17 residues. The CDR3 DNA reads as TGCGCCAGCAGCCAAGAACGAGGTCAGGGGGGCACCGGGGAGCTGCTTTTT. It encodes CASSQERGQGGTGELLF.

V usage is TRBV9 and J usage is TRBJ2-5; D remains ambiguous. The J call may be mistaken, given a closer DNA end match to TRBJ2-7. Germline CDR1 is SGDLS and CDR2 is YYNGEE. The CDR3 consists of 14 residues. The CDR3 is CASSVTPIAYEQYF. DNA for the CDR3: TGTGCCAGCAGCGTAACACCCATCGCCTACGAGCAGTACTTC.

The chain recombines TRBV20-1 with TRBJ2-7; D possibly uses TRBD1 or TRBD2 (5 bases each). This CDR3 contains 12 residues. Germline CDR1 reads DFQATT; CDR2 reads SNEGSKA (reference sequence). Trimming shortened V by 5 bases and J by 5 bases, and 13 bases separated the two germline ends. The CDR3 coding sequence is TGCAGTGCTCGACGGGACCAAGACGAGCAGTACTTC. This gives the protein CSARRDQDEQYF.

This clonotype was counted only a few times. The V and J genes are TRBV7-6 and TRBJ2-5; 7 nucleotides agree with TRBD1. The CDR3 extends over 14 amino acids. Germline trimming cut 3 bases from V and 5 bases from J; bases unmatched to any gene: 6. Germline loops: CDR1 SGHVS, CDR2 FNYEAQ. In DNA form, the CDR3 reads TGTGCCAGCAGCTTCTCAGGGGGTTACGAGACCCAGTACTTC. It is translated as CASSFSGGYETQYF.